This TCR beta chain appears in the sequencing data of a study of T cell repertoires in cytomegalovirus infection. Background on the study: CMV infection plus the matching HLA type was flagged by public TCR beta signatures. Study-level points and caveats: Summed frequency of shared TCR beta families picked out CMV carriers who also had the relevant HLA.

This clonotype was seen at least ten times. Its target is unknown. Germline values: CDR1 SGHVS, CDR2 FNYEAQ. Trimming removed 5 bases from V and 6 bases from J; junction bases left unmatched: 16. This CDR3 is built from 17 residues. TCRdb re-called the reads with MiXCR, one entry per CDR3 protein. The repertoire holds 400,000 or so distinct CDR3 sequences, with approximately 33% as singletons. The sequencing input was PBMCs. This TCR was sampled from a human donor in good health (CMV status not recorded). Some clones in this sample may be carry-over from other donors' samples. The gene calls are TRBV7-6 and TRBJ2-3, with 8 bases fitting TRBD2. CDR3 bases: TGTGCCAGCAGCGGCCCCCCGGGGGGGGGCGCAGGGGATACGCAGTATTTT. This codes for CASSGPPGGGAGDTQYF. Looking up the rest from reference TRBV7-6 and TRBJ2-3 gives the full variable domain: GAGVSQSPRYKVTKRGQDVALRCDPISGHVSLYWYRQALGQGPEFLTYFNYEAQQDKSGLPNDRFSAERPEGSISTLTIQRTEQRDSAMYRCASSGPPGGGAGDTQYFGPGTRLTVL.